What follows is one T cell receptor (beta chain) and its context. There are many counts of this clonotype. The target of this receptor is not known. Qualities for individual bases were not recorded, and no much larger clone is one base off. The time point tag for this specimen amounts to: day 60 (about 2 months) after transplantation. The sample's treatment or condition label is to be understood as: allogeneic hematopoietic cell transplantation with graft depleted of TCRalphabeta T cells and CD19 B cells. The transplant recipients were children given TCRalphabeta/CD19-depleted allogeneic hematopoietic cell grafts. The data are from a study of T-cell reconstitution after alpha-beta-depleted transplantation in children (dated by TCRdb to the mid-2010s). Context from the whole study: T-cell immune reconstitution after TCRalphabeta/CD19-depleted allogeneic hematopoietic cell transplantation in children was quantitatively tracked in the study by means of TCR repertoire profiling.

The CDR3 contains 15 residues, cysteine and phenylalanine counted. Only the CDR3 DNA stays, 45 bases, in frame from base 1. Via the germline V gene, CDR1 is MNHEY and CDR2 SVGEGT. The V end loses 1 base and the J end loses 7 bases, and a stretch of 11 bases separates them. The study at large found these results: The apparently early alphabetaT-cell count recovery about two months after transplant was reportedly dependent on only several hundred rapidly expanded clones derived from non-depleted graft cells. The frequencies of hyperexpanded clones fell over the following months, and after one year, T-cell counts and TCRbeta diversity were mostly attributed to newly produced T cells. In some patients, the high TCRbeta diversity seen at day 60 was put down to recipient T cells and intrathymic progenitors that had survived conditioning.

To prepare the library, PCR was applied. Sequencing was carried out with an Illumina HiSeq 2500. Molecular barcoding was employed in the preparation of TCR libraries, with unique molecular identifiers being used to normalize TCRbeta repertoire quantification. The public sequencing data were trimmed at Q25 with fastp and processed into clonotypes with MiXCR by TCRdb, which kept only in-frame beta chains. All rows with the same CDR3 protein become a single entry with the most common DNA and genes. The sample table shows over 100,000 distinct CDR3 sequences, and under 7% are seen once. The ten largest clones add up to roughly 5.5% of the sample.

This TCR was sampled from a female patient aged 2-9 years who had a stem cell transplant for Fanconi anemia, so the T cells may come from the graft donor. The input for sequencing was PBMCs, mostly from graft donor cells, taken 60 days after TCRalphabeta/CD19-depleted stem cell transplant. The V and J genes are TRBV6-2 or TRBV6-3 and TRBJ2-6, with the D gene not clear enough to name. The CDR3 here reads CASSYFTLGANVLTF. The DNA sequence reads TGTGCCAGCAGTTACTTTACTCTGGGAGCCAACGTCCTGACTTTC.